The next 16 T cell receptor beta chains were all read from a single sample in a study of blood T cell repertoires in COVID-19. Some clones are missing from TCRdb's copy, which holds only in-frame ones; the method was immunoSEQ multiplex PCR. The repertoire holds around 460,000 clones, with 80% to 90% as singletons. The source material was peripheral blood. The receptors stem from a man aged 18-30 years with COVID-19, enrolled during active disease.

The chain couples TRBV19 to TRBJ2-4, with 7 bases aligning to TRBD1. This CDR3 spans 16 amino acids. After removal of 4 bases from V and 1 base from J, the junction contained 7 bases not matched to a gene. The V gene's germline CDR1 is LNHDA and CDR2 SQIVND (reference sequence). DNA for the CDR3: TGTGCCAGTAGTAATTCGGACAGGATCGCCAAAAACATTCAGTACTTC. Translating it yields CASSNSDRIAKNIQYF.

V and J are TRBV5-1 and TRBJ1-5, with TRBD1 as a possible D gene (6 bases). Trimming stripped 0 bases from V and 4 bases from J, with 11 bases between. The V gene's germline CDR1 is SGHRS and CDR2 YFSETQ. The CDR3 is 15 residues long. The CDR3 reads CASSLEGGRNQPQHF. In DNA, the CDR3 is TGCGCCAGCAGCTTGGAAGGGGGAAGAAATCAGCCCCAGCATTTT.

The V call is TRBV6-5, the J call TRBJ2-3; D is unclear. From germline, CDR1 is MNHEY and CDR2 SVGAGI. The V end was cut by 7 bases, the J end by 3 bases, with 11 bases between. The CDR3 extends over 13 amino acids. The CDR3 here is CASTQERTDTQYF. The CDR3 coding sequence is TGTGCCAGCACCCAAGAGAGGACAGATACGCAGTATTTT.

The chain carries TRBV28 and TRBJ1-2, with a possible D match to TRBD1 (5 bases). Trimming left V 5 bases short and J 7 bases short, with 8 bases between. The CDR3 runs 11 residues. CDR1 is MDHEN, CDR2 SYDVKM, per germline. The CDR3 sequence is CASSEQGGYTF. CDR3 DNA sequence: TGTGCCAGCAGTGAGCAGGGTGGCTACACCTTC.

The chain carries TRBV24-1 and TRBJ2-3; 13 bases fit TRBD2. CDR3 length: 17 residues. Looked up from germline, CDR1 is KGHDR and CDR2 is SFDVKD. J was trimmed by 5 bases and V by 4 bases; bases with no gene match: 8. This CDR3 is CATSDPTSGRAQDTQYF. CDR3 coding DNA: TGTGCCACCAGTGACCCCACTAGCGGGAGGGCCCAAGATACGCAGTATTTT.

The genes are TRBV9 and TRBJ2-2; perhaps TRBD2 as D (5 bases). The V gene's germline CDR1 is SGDLS and CDR2 YYNGEE. V lost 6 bases to trimming and J lost 1 base, with 7 bases between them. This CDR3 has 13 residues. CDR3 in amino acids: CASTGVNTGELFF. The CDR3 DNA sequence: TGTGCCAGCACCGGGGTGAACACCGGGGAGCTGTTTTTT.

A remark on this clone: Other DNA sequences in this sample translate to the same CDR3. V gene TRBV2 combines with J gene TRBJ1-2, with TRBD1 as a possible D gene (6 bases). Germline lookup yields CDR1 SNHLY and CDR2 FYNNEI. The CDR3 loop spans 13 amino acids. V dropped 5 bases and J dropped 2 bases, with 9 bases sitting between them. CDR3 protein: CASSLGQNYGYTF. The CDR3 DNA is TGTGCCAGCAGTCTGGGACAAAACTATGGCTACACCTTC.

The chain combines TRBV9 with TRBJ2-2, with D tentatively TRBD2 (6 bases). Germline V gives CDR1 SGDLS, CDR2 YYNGEE. The CDR3 contains 16 residues. The V and J ends lost 0 bases and 1 base respectively, with 10 bases between them. CDR3 in DNA: TGTGCCAGCAGCGTAGAGATGGGGGGGAACACCGGGGAGCTGTTTTTT. It encodes CASSVEMGGNTGELFF.

The chain combines TRBV19 with TRBJ2-3; the D gene is possibly TRBD2 (6 bases). The V gene's germline CDR1 is LNHDA and CDR2 SQIVND (reference sequence). Trimming pared 8 bases from V and 3 bases from J, leaving 15 bases between. The CDR3 runs to 14 residues. The CDR3 DNA is TGTGCCAGTGACGAACGGGGAGGAACAGATACGCAGTATTTT. This encodes CASDERGGTDTQYF.

This clone was observed a few times. V and J are TRBV7-9 and TRBJ1-2; D call uncertain. The CDR3 loop spans 13 amino acids. Germline loops: CDR1 SEHNR, CDR2 FQNEAQ (reference sequence). The V gene lost 1 base and the J gene lost 5 bases, with 8 bases spanning the gap. The CDR3 is CASSLVTEYGYTF. The CDR3, as DNA: TGTGCCAGCAGCTTAGTCACAGAATATGGCTACACCTTC.

This chain joins TRBV3-1 (or the pseudogene TRBV3-2) and TRBJ2-2; TRBD2 matches 8 bases. The V gene's germline CDR1 is LGHDT and CDR2 YNNKEL (reference sequence). This CDR3 region has 18 residues. Trimming at V came to 2 bases and at J to 6 bases, leaving 14 bases not matched to a gene. This chain's CDR3 is CASSQLLPGGANAGELFF. CDR3 DNA: TGTGCCAGCAGCCAACTACTTCCGGGGGGGGCCAACGCCGGGGAGCTGTTTTTT.

The genes are TRBV24-1 and TRBJ2-1, with 9 bases aligning to TRBD2. CDR3 length equals 17 residues. Germline-derived CDR1 and CDR2 are KGHDR and SFDVKD. With 2 bases clipped from V and 3 bases from J, the junction kept 7 bases outside the gene matches. CDR3 loop: CATSDSSGIRGYNEQFF. CDR3 nucleotides: TGTGCCACCAGTGATTCTAGCGGGATCAGGGGCTACAATGAGCAGTTCTTC.

The V gene is TRBV29-1, the J gene TRBJ1-1; no clear D gene. CDR1 is SQVTM and CDR2 is ANQGSEA in the germline V gene. The ends were cut back, 6 bases at V and 5 bases at J, with 13 bases in the middle. There are 12 residues in the CDR3. The CDR3 loop reads CSVNIRGTEAFF. CDR3 coding DNA: TGCAGCGTCAACATCAGAGGTACTGAAGCTTTCTTT.

V is TRBV7-2 and J is TRBJ2-7; TRBD2 agrees at 8 bases. CDR1 is SGHTA and CDR2 is FQGNSA in the germline V gene. V was clipped by 6 bases and J by 2 bases; unmatched bases: 6. This CDR3 comprises 14 residues. The CDR3 sequence is CASSFLAGTYEQYF. The CDR3 nucleotides are TGTGCCAGCAGTTTTTTAGCGGGGACCTACGAGCAGTACTTC.

The J gene is TRBJ2-3, the V gene TRBV5-6; the match to TRBD2 covers 12 bases. CDR1 SGHDT and CDR2 YYEEEE come from the germline V gene. The V segment lost 4 bases and the J segment 3 bases; nucleotides outside the gene matches: 12. This CDR3 has 18 residues. The CDR3 loop reads CASSPIHLAGGPTDTQYF. CDR3 DNA: TGTGCCAGCAGCCCAATCCACCTAGCGGGAGGGCCGACAGATACGCAGTATTTT.

With respect to this clone: Germline and junction disagree at one end, which may indicate a read error. The V and J genes are TRBV27 and TRBJ2-6, with a possible D match to TRBD1 (5 bases). Germline CDR1 MNHEY, CDR2 SMNVEV (reference sequence). This CDR3 has 15 amino acids. The CDR3 DNA reads TGTGCCAGCGCCAGACCTGACTCTGGGGCCAACGTCCTGACTTTT. It codes for CASARPDSGANVLTF.